The 5 T cell receptor beta chains below come from one sample, sequenced in a study of blood T cell repertoires in COVID-19. The data were produced by immunoSEQ multiplex PCR, yet TCRdb's version contains in-frame clones alone and is incomplete. Here the sample spans 280,000 or so clones, roughly 88% being singletons. The sequenced sample consisted of PBMCs or T cells enriched from blood (not recorded which). These receptors came from a man aged 25 to 40 who had recovered from COVID-19.

This clone was counted a single time. The CDR3 sequence is CASSRVFSETAGRNTIYF. In DNA form, the CDR3 reads TGTGCCAGCAGCCGTGTTTTTTCAGAAACAGCGGGCAGAAACACCATATATTTT. The V and J genes are TRBV5-8 and TRBJ1-3; unclear D gene. Trimming took off 4 bases at V and 5 bases at J, with 25 bases between the two ends. The CDR3 contains 18 residues. The germline gives CDR1 SGHTS, CDR2 YDEGEE.

The gene calls are TRBV21-1 and TRBJ2-5; TRBD2 is the table's D call and was not checked against the DNA. TRBV21-1 is shown as a pseudogene. This CDR3 spans 14 amino acids. The CDR3 DNA reads TGTGCCAGCAGCAAAGCAGGAGGGCTGGAGACCCAGTACTTC. Protein: CASSKAGGLETQYF.

This clone was counted a single time. This rearrangement joins TRBV28 to TRBJ1-6; possibly TRBD1 for D (6 bases). In germline, CDR1 is MDHEN, CDR2 SYDVKM. The CDR3 has 13 amino acids. Trimming removed 4 bases at V and 8 bases at J, with 9 bases between. The chain's CDR3 is CASSSRGDSPLHF. CDR3 nucleotide sequence: TGTGCCAGCAGTTCCAGGGGAGATTCACCCCTCCACTTT.

The chain is built from TRBV7-6 and TRBJ2-1, with D possibly being TRBD2 (6 bases). Trimming removed 5 bases at V and 0 bases at J, with 17 bases between. This CDR3 comprises 17 residues. CDR1 is SGHVS, CDR2 FNYEAQ, per germline. This CDR3 is CASSNGLLRGSYNEQFF. CDR3 bases: TGTGCCAGCAGCAACGGGTTGTTGCGGGGCTCCTACAATGAGCAGTTCTTC.

About this clone: The same CDR3 is also encoded by other DNA sequences in this sample. The genes are TRBV5-6 and TRBJ1-2; D ambiguous. The length of the CDR3 is 14 residues. V was cut by 0 bases and J by 4 bases, with 10 bases left in between. Germline assignment: CDR1 SGHDT and CDR2 YYEEEE. Here the CDR3 reads CASSLGPGGYGYTF. The CDR3 coding sequence is TGTGCCAGCAGCTTGGGCCCCGGCGGCTATGGCTACACCTTC.